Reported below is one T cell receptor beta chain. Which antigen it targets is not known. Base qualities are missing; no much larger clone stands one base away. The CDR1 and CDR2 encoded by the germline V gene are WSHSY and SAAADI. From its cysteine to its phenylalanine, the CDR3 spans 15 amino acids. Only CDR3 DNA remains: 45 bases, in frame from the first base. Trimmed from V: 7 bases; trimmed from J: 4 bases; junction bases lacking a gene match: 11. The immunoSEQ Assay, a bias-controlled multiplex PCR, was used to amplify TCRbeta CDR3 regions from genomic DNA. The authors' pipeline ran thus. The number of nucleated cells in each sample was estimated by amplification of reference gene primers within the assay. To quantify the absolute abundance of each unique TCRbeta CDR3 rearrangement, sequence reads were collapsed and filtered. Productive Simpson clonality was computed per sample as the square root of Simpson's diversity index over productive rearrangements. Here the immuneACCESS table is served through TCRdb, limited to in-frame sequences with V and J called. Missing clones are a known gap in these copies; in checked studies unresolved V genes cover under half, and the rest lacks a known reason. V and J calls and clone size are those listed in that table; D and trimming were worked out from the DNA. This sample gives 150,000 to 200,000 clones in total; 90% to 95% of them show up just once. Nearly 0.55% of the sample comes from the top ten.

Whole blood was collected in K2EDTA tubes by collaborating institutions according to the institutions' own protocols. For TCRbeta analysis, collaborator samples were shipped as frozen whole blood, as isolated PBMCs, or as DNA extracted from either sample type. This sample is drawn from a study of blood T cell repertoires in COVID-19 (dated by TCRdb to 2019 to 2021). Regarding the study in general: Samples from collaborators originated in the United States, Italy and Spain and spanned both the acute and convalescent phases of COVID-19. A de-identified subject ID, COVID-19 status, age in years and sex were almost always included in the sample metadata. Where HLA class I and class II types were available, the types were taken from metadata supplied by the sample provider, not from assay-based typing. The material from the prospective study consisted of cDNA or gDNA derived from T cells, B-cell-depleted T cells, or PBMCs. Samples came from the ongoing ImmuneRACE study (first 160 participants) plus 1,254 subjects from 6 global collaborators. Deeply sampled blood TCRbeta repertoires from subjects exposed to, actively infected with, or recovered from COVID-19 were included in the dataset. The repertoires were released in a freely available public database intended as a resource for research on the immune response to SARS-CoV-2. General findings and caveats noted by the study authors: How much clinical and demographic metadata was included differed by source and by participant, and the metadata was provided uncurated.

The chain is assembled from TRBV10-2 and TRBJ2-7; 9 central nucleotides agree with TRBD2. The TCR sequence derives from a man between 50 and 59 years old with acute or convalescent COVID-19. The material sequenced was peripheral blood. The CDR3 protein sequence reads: CASIPFKSGRYEQYF. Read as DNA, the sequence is TGCGCCAGCATTCCTTTCAAGAGCGGGAGGTACGAGCAGTACTTC.